The next 4 T cell receptor beta chains were all read from a single sample in a study of vaccination and CD4 T cells after COVID-19. Stated treatment: roughly 11-day PBMC culture with coronavirus spike peptide pools or control peptides (ViraFEST assay). The unexposed donor gave CD4+ T cells before the COVID-19 pandemic (2011-2018). No antigen has been assigned to these receptors. Scientists ran DNA taken from cultured CD4+ T cells through the Oncomine TCR Beta short-read assay for sequencing. Genomic DNA was extracted from cultured CD4+ T cells. One entry per CDR3 protein results from TCRdb running MiXCR on the PCR reads. The sample records 8,500 to 14,000 distinct CDR3 sequences, 40% being singletons. Sample: CD4+ T cells from blood, cultured in vitro. The origin of the receptors is a human donor in good health.

This clonotype was recorded only once. The chain combines TRBV29-1 with TRBJ2-3; D gene unclear. Trimming pared 3 bases from V and 0 bases from J, leaving 7 bases between. The CDR3 is 13 amino acids. Germline V gene data show CDR1 as SQVTM and CDR2 as ANQGSEA. This CDR3 reads CSVDISSTDTQYF. Here the CDR3 DNA reads TGCAGCGTTGACATCTCTAGCACAGATACGCAGTATTTT.

The chain joins TRBV19 to TRBJ1-1; TRBD1 might be the D (5 bases). V was shortened by 7 bases and J by 3 bases, with 15 bases between the two germline ends. Germline CDR1 LNHDA, CDR2 SQIVND (reference sequence). The CDR3 is 14 residues long. CDR3: CASKGERMDTEAFF. The DNA for the CDR3 is TGTGCCAGTAAAGGGGAAAGAATGGACACTGAAGCTTTCTTT.

The chain is built from TRBV20-1 and TRBJ2-5, with 7 bases aligning to TRBD2. The CDR3 covers 13 residues. The germline V gene has CDR1 DFQATT and CDR2 SNEGSKA (reference sequence). This CDR3 is CSVTSRTQETQYF. The CDR3 DNA is TGCAGCGTGACTAGCCGGACCCAAGAGACCCAGTACTTC.

This rearrangement joins TRBV7-9 to TRBJ2-7, with D unresolved. Trimming shortened V by 5 bases and J by 5 bases, and 10 bases separated the two germline ends. Germline CDR1 SEHNR, CDR2 FQNEAQ (reference sequence). The CDR3 covers 12 residues. The CDR3 here is CASSRLLDEQYF. The CDR3 nucleotides are TGTGCCAGCAGCCGTCTCCTCGACGAGCAGTACTTC.